This entry lists 9 T cell receptor beta chains sequenced from one sample in a study of shared clonotypes between healthy human individuals. Measured with immunoSEQ multiplex PCR; TCRdb has only the in-frame clones, and not every one. The sample lists around 2.5 million clones, roughly 93% seen once, with 0.36% in the top ten. Material for sequencing was naive CD4+ T cells from PBMCs. Sample subset: CD45RA+ positively selected. These TCRs come from a young man in good health. Some clones in this sample may be carry-over from other donors' samples.

The V gene is TRBV7-2, the J gene TRBJ2-5; 7 nucleotides align to TRBD2. The J call may be in error: the DNA end matches TRBJ2-7 better. The CDR3 runs to 18 residues. The germline V gene has CDR1 SGHTA and CDR2 FQGNSA. The chain's CDR3 is CASSTPTSSGRGAYEQYF. CDR3 coding DNA: TGTGCCAGCAGCACTCCGACCTCTAGCGGACGAGGGGCCTACGAGCAGTACTTC.

This rearrangement joins TRBV5-1 to TRBJ2-1; D gene ambiguous. This CDR3 is built from 13 residues. The V and J ends lost 0 bases and 10 bases respectively, with 11 bases between them. Germline loops: CDR1 SGHRS, CDR2 YFSETQ. The CDR3 nucleotides are TGCGCCAGCAGCTTGGCCGGCGCACTAGAGCAGTTCTTC. Protein sequence: CASSLAGALEQFF.

The CDR3 loop reads CASSSSGIYNEQFF. The CDR3 DNA reads as TGTGCCAGCAGCTCATCGGGCATCTACAATGAGCAGTTCTTC. V is TRBV7-3 and J is TRBJ2-1; D is uncertain. Trimming removed 4 bases at V and 3 bases at J, with 10 bases between. In germline, CDR1 is SGHTA, CDR2 FQGTGA. The CDR3 sequence is 14 residues long.

This clone occurred once. V is TRBV19 and J is TRBJ2-5; 7 positions agree with TRBD1. With V trimmed by 7 bases and J by 5 bases, 4 bases remained unmatched. Germline loops: CDR1 LNHDA, CDR2 SQIVND (reference sequence). The CDR3 loop spans 12 amino acids. The CDR3 coding sequence is TGTGCCAGTAAAGGGGGCGGGGAGACCCAGTACTTC. This gives the protein CASKGGGETQYF.

The chain couples TRBV5-1 to TRBJ2-1, with TRBD2 matching 14 bases. The CDR3 contains 17 residues. V lost 0 bases to trimming and J lost 3 bases; unmatched junction nucleotides: 2. CDR1 and CDR2 from the germline V gene are SGHRS and YFSETQ. In DNA, the CDR3 is TGCGCCAGCAGCTTGGTAGGACTAGCGGGAGGCTACAATGAGCAGTTCTTC. Translation: CASSLVGLAGGYNEQFF.

The chain has TRBV20-1 and TRBJ2-7, with D maybe TRBD1 (6 bases). The CDR3 length is 11 residues. V lost 7 bases to trimming and J lost 5 bases, with 12 bases between them. Looked up from germline, CDR1 is DFQATT and CDR2 is SNEGSKA (reference sequence). Here the CDR3 reads CSVNRVHEQYF. The CDR3, as DNA: TGCAGTGTTAACAGGGTCCACGAGCAGTACTTC.

The chain is built from TRBV11-2 and TRBJ1-3, with D possibly TRBD1 on 5 matching bases. CDR1 and CDR2 (germline): SGHAT, FQNNGV. V shed 3 bases and J shed 6 bases, with 12 bases lying between them. This CDR3 contains 14 residues. This CDR3 is CASSLGLWENTIYF. In DNA, the CDR3 is TGTGCCAGCAGCTTGGGGCTCTGGGAAAACACCATATATTTT. Supplemented by reference TRBV11-2 and TRBJ1-3, the full variable domain reads EAGVAQSPRYKIIEKRQSVAFWCNPISGHATLYWYQQILGQGPKLLIQFQNNGVVDDSQLPKDRFSAERLKGVDSTLKIQPAKLEDSAVYLCASSLGLWENTIYFGEGSWLTVV.

This clone was observed a single time. This chain joins TRBV6-5 and TRBJ1-1, with no clear D. V shed 0 bases and J shed 1 base, with 9 bases lying between them. This CDR3 spans 15 amino acids. Germline-derived CDR1 and CDR2 are MNHEY and SVGAGI. The CDR3 DNA follows: TGTGCCAGCAGTTACTCGAGGGTGGCGAACACTGAAGCTTTCTTT. Its protein product is CASSYSRVANTEAFF.

On this clone itself: Other DNA sequences from this sample encode an identical CDR3 as well. The chain couples TRBV28 to TRBJ1-2, with D maybe TRBD1 (6 bases). Trimming cost V 1 base and J 8 bases, with 11 bases left between them. The CDR3 spans 13 residues. CDR1 and CDR2 from the germline V gene are MDHEN and SYDVKM. The CDR3 nucleotides are TGTGCCAGCAGTTTATTGGGGGCTGGCGGCTACACCTTC. It codes for CASSLLGAGGYTF.